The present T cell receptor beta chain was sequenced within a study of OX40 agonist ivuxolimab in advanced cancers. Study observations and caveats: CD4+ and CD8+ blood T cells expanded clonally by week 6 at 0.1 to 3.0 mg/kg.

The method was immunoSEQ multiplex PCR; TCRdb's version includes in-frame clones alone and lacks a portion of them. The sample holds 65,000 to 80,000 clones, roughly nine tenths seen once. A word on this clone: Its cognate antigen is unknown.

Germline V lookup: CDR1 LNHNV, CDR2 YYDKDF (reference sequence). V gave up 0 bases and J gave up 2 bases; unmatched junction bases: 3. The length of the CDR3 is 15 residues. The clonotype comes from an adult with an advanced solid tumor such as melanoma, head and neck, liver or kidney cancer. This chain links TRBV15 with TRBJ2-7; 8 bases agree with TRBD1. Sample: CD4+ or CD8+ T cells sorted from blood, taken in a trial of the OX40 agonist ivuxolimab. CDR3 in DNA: TGTGCCACCAGCAGAGATCTGGACAGGGCCTACGAGCAGTACTTC. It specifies CATSRDLDRAYEQYF.